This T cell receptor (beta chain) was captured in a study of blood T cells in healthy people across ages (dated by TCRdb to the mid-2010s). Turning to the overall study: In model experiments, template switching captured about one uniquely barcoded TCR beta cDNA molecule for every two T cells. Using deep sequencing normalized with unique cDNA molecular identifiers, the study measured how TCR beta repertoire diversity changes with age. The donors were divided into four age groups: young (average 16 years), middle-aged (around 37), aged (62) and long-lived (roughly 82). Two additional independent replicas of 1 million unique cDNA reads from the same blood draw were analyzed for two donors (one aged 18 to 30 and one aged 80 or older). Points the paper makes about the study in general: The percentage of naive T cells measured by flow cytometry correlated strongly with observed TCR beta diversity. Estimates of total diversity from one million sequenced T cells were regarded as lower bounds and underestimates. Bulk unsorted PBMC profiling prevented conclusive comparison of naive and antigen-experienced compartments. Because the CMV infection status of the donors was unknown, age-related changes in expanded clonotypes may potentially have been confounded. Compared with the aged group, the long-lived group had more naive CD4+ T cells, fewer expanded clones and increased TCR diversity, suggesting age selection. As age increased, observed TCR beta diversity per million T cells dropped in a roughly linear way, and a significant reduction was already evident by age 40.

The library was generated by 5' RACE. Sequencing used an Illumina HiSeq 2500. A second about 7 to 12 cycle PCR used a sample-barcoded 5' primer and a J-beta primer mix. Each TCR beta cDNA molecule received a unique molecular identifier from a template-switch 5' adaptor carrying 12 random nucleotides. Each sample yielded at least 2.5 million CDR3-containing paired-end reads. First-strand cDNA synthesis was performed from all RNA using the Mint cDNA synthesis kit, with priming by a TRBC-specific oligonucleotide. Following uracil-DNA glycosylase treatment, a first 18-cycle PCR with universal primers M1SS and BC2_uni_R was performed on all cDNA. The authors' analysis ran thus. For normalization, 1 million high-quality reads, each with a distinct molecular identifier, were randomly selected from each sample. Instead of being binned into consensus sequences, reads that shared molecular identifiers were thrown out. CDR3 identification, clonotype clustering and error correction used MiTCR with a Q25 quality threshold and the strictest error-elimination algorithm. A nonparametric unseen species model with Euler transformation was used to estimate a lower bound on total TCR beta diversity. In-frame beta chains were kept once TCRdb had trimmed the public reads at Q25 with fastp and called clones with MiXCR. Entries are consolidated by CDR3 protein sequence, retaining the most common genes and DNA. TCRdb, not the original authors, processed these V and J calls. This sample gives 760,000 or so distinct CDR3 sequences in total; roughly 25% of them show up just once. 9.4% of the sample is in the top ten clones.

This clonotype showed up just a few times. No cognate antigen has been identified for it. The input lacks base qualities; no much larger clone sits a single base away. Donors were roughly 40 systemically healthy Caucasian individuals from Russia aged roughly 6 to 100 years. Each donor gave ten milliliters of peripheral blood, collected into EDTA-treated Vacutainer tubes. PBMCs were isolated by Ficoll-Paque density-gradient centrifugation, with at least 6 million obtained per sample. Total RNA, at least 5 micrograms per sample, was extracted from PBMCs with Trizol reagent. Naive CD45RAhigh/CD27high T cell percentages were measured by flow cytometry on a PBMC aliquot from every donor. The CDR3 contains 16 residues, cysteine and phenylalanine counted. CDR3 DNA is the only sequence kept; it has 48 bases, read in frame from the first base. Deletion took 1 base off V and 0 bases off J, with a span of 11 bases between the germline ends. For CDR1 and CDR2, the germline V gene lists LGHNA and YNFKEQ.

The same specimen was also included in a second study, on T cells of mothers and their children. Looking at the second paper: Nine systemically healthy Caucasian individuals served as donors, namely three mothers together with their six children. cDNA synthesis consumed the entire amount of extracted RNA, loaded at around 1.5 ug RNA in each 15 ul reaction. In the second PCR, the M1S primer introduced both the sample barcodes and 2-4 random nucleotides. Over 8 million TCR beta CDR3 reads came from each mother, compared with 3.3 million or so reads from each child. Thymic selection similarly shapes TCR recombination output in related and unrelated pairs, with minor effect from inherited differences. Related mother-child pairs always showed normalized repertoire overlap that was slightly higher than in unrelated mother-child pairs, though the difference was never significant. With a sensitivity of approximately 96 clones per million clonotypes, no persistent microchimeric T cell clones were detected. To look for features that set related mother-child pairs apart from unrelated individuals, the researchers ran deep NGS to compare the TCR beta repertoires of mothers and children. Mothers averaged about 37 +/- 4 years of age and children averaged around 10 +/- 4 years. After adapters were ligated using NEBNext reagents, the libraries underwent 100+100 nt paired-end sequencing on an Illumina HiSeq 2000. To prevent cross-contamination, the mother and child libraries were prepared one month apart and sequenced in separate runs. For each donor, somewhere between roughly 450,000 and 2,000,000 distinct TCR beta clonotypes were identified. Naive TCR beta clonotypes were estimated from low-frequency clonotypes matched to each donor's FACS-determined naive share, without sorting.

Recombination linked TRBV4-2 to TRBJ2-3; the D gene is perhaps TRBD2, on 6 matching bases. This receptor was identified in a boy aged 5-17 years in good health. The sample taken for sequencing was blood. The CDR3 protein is CASSQVSGTSTDTQYF. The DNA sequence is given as TGTGCCAGCAGCCAAGTCTCCGGGACTAGCACAGATACGCAGTATTTT.